This TCR beta chain came from a study of OX40 agonist ivuxolimab in advanced cancers. Germline V gene lookup returns CDR1 SGHTA and CDR2 FQGNSA. V dropped 3 bases and J dropped 5; count of bases not matched to a gene: 6. The CDR3 runs 14 residues. Clones were read by immunoSEQ multiplex PCR, and TCRdb kept only the in-frame ones, dropping some. The sample holds more than 80,000 clones; roughly 90% are singletons and the top ten take roughly 0.33%. Here the sequenced sample was CD4+ or CD8+ T cells sorted from blood, taken in a trial of the OX40 agonist ivuxolimab. The chain employs TRBV7-2 and TRBJ1-1, with 7 bases fitting TRBD1. The clonotype was recovered from an adult with an advanced solid tumor such as melanoma, head and neck, liver or kidney cancer. CDR3 sequence (DNA): TGTGCCAGCAGCTTCGACAACAGGGGAACTGAAGCTTTCTTT. Its translation is CASSFDNRGTEAFF.